The rows below give T cell receptor beta chains drawn from one sample of a study of blood T cell repertoires in COVID-19. Sequencing used immunoSEQ multiplex PCR; TCRdb keeps in-frame clones, though not all of them. Of tens of thousands of clones listed, 84% are singletons. Sequenced input: peripheral blood. These receptors were taken from a man aged 50-60 years with acute or convalescent COVID-19. Both conserved end residues are trimmed from each CDR3. Each record gives: V gene, CDR3 length, D gene, J gene, CDR3 protein. The D gene is left open where the match is weak.

V gene: TRBV27; CDR3 length: 12; D gene: -; J gene: TRBJ1-5; CDR3 protein: ASRVQGSNQPQH
V gene: TRBV4-1; CDR3 length: 14; D gene: TRBD2; J gene: TRBJ2-2; CDR3 protein: ASSQVAGGRSGELF
V gene: TRBV4-3; CDR3 length: 12; D gene: -; J gene: TRBJ2-5; CDR3 protein: ASSQGSGEETQY
V gene: TRBV16; CDR3 length: 13; D gene: TRBD1; J gene: TRBJ2-1; CDR3 protein: ASSPNRGLYNEQF
V gene: TRBV7-8; CDR3 length: 14; D gene: TRBD2; J gene: TRBJ2-7; CDR3 protein: ASSYGLAETSYEQY
V gene: TRBV21-1; CDR3 length: 16; D gene: -; J gene: TRBJ1-2; CDR3 protein: ASSKSGGAKDREGGYT
V gene: TRBV3-1/TRBV3-2; CDR3 length: 18; D gene: TRBD1; J gene: TRBJ2-7; CDR3 protein: ASSHRAPMGYRDRDYEQY
V gene: TRBV27; CDR3 length: 11; D gene: -; J gene: TRBJ1-1; CDR3 protein: ASRTGMNTEAF
V gene: TRBV30; CDR3 length: 13; D gene: TRBD2; J gene: TRBJ2-1; CDR3 protein: AWIPSGSTHNEQF
V gene: TRBV11-2; CDR3 length: 12; D gene: -; J gene: TRBJ2-3; CDR3 protein: ASSEGRQEGTQY
V gene: TRBV24-1; CDR3 length: 14; D gene: TRBD1; J gene: TRBJ2-2; CDR3 protein: ATSLTGGWVAGELF
V gene: TRBV5-1; CDR3 length: 12; D gene: TRBD2; J gene: TRBJ2-1; CDR3 protein: ASSPSGRANEQF
V gene: TRBV4-3; CDR3 length: 13; D gene: TRBD1; J gene: TRBJ2-7; CDR3 protein: ASSQDDRGPYEQY
V gene: TRBV27; CDR3 length: 13; D gene: -; J gene: TRBJ1-2; CDR3 protein: ASSGRHSANYGYT
V gene: TRBV19; CDR3 length: 15; D gene: -; J gene: TRBJ1-4; CDR3 protein: ASSGRGLPNEGEKLF
V gene: TRBV11-2; CDR3 length: 15; D gene: -; J gene: TRBJ2-5; CDR3 protein: ASSFLSGGRRLETQY
V gene: TRBV11-2; CDR3 length: 13; D gene: -; J gene: TRBJ2-1; CDR3 protein: ASSLEAGPYNEQF
V gene: TRBV5-6; CDR3 length: 12; D gene: -; J gene: TRBJ1-4; CDR3 protein: ASSLRHRNEKLF
V gene: TRBV5-6; CDR3 length: 12; D gene: -; J gene: TRBJ1-4; CDR3 protein: ASSFWTTSEKLF
V gene: TRBV5-1; CDR3 length: 15; D gene: TRBD2; J gene: TRBJ2-2; CDR3 protein: ASSWDSGGLITGELF
V gene: TRBV4-1; CDR3 length: 15; D gene: TRBD2; J gene: TRBJ2-3; CDR3 protein: ASSQGLAGGPADTQY
V gene: TRBV19; CDR3 length: 13; D gene: TRBD1; J gene: TRBJ2-4; CDR3 protein: ASSPRTGDKNIQY
V gene: TRBV30; CDR3 length: 9; D gene: -; J gene: TRBJ1-2; CDR3 protein: ARDRGNGYT
V gene: TRBV5-6; CDR3 length: 12; D gene: -; J gene: TRBJ2-2; CDR3 protein: ASGNQGNTGELF
V gene: TRBV4-2; CDR3 length: 14; D gene: -; J gene: TRBJ2-5; CDR3 protein: ASSPLGNHPAQTQY
V gene: TRBV7-2; CDR3 length: 12; D gene: -; J gene: TRBJ2-3; CDR3 protein: ASSPQRATDTQY
V gene: TRBV5-1; CDR3 length: 16; D gene: TRBD2; J gene: TRBJ2-7; CDR3 protein: ASSFIITSGTKTYEQY
V gene: TRBV27; CDR3 length: 13; D gene: TRBD1; J gene: TRBJ2-5; CDR3 protein: ASSSQGARGETQY
V gene: TRBV5-8; CDR3 length: 15; D gene: -; J gene: TRBJ2-2; CDR3 protein: ASSLLPAGVLAGELF
V gene: TRBV2; CDR3 length: 13; D gene: TRBD1; J gene: TRBJ1-6; CDR3 protein: ASIIPGQQNSPLH
V gene: TRBV9; CDR3 length: 13; D gene: -; J gene: TRBJ1-5; CDR3 protein: ASSPGRDRGQPQH
V gene: TRBV4-3; CDR3 length: 13; D gene: -; J gene: TRBJ2-6; CDR3 protein: ASSLDLSGANVLT
V gene: TRBV10-3; CDR3 length: 13; D gene: TRBD1; J gene: TRBJ1-2; CDR3 protein: AISGTTGVLYGYT
V gene: TRBV19; CDR3 length: 12; D gene: -; J gene: TRBJ2-2; CDR3 protein: ASSIKGRTGELF
V gene: TRBV9; CDR3 length: 13; D gene: -; J gene: TRBJ2-1; CDR3 protein: ASSKGGGPYNEQF